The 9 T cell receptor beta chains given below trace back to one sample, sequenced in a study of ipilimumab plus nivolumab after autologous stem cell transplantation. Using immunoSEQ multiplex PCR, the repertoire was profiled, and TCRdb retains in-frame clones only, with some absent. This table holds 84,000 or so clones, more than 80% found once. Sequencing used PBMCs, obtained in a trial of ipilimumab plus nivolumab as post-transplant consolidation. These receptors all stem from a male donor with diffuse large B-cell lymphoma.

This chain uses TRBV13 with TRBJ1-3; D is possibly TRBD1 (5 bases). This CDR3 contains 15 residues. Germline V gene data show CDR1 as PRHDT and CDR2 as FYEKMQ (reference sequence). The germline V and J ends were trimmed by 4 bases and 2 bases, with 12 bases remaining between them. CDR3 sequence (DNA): TGTGCCAGCAGCTCGGGACGTGTAGCTGGAAACACCATATATTTT. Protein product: CASSSGRVAGNTIYF.

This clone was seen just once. CDR3 DNA sequence: TGTGCCAGCAGCGTAGCCGGACAGGGGGCGAATGAGCAGTTCTTC. Protein: CASSVAGQGANEQFF. The chain recombines TRBV9 with TRBJ2-1, with 11 positions matching TRBD1. Germline loops: CDR1 SGDLS, CDR2 YYNGEE. The CDR3 covers 15 residues. With 0 bases clipped from V and 7 bases from J, the junction kept 3 bases outside the gene matches.

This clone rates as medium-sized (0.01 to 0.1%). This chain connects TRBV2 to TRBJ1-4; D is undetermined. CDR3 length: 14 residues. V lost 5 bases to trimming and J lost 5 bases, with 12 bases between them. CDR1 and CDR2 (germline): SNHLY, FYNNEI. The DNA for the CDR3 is TGTGCCAGCAGTCTAAGGTCGGGGAATGAAAAACTGTTTTTT. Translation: CASSLRSGNEKLFF.

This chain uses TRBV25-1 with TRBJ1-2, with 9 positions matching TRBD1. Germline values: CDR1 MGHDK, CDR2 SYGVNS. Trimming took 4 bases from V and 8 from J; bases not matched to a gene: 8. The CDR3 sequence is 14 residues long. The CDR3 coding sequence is TGTGCCAGCAGTGCGGGACAGGGAAAACGGGGCTACACCTTC. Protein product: CASSAGQGKRGYTF.

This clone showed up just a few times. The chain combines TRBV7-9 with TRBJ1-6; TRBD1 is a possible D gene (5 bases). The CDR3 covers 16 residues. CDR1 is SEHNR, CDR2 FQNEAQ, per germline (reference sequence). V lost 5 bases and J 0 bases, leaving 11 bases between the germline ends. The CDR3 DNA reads TGTGCCAGCAGCCCAGGGTCGGGCTCCTATAATTCACCCCTCCACTTT. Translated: CASSPGSGSYNSPLHF.

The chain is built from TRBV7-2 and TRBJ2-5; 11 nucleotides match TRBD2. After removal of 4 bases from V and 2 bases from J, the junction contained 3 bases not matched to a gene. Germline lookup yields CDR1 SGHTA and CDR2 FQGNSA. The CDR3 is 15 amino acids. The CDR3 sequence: CASSSRLAGQETQYF. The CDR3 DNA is TGTGCCAGCAGCTCGAGACTAGCGGGGCAAGAGACCCAGTACTTC.

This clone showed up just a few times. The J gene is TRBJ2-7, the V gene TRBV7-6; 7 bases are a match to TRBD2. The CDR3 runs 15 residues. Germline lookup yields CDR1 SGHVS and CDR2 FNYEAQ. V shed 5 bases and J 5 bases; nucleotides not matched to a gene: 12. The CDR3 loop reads CASSAGTPGGNEQYF. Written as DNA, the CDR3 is TGTGCCAGCAGCGCGGGGACCCCGGGAGGAAACGAGCAGTACTTC.

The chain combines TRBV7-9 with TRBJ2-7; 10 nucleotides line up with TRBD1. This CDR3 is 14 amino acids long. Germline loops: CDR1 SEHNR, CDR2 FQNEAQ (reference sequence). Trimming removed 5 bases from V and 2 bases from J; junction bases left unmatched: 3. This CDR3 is CASSKGQGTYEQYF. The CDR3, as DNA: TGTGCCAGCAGCAAGGGACAGGGGACCTACGAGCAGTACTTC. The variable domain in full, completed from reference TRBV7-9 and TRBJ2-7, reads DTGVSQNPRHKITKRGQNVTFRCDPISEHNRLYWYRQTLGQGPEFLTYFQNEAQLEKSRLLSDRFSAERPKGSFSTLEIQRTEQGDSAMYLCASSKGQGTYEQYFGPGTRLTVT.

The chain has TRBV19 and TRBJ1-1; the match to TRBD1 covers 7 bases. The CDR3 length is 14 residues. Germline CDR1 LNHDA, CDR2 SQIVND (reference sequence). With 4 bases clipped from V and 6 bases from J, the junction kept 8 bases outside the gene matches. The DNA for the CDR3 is TGTGCCAGTAGTAAAGACAGGGTGGGCGCTGAAGCTTTCTTT. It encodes CASSKDRVGAEAFF.